Shown below are 15 T cell receptor beta chains from a single sample sequenced in a study of regulatory T cells in long-lasting Graves disease. Time point defined: newly diagnosed GD, antithyroid drugs for less than 3 months. After RNA was extracted from PBMCs, the TCR library was made from it. Arm-PCR of CDR3 regions and iRepertoire HTBI primers were the basis on which TCR beta libraries were built. TCRdb called the multiplex PCR reads again in MiXCR, with one record for every CDR3 protein. This table has roughly 500,000 distinct CDR3 sequences, about 15% appearing once. These same records also appear under a second study, on T cells in Graves' hyperthyroidism and ophthalmopathy.

This material consisted of peripheral blood mononuclear cells (PBMCs), taken at new diagnosis, from a patient treated with antithyroid drugs. The source is a woman between 50 and 59 years old with Graves disease.

This clonotype appeared many times. V gene TRBV5-5 combines with J gene TRBJ2-1, with TRBD2 identical over 14 bases. Germline CDR1 reads SGHKS; CDR2 reads YYEKEE (reference sequence). Unmatched junction bases numbered 15, after V lost 1 base and J lost 9 bases. This CDR3 has 19 residues. CDR3 region: CASSLNTRTGTSGSSEQFF. CDR3 nucleotide sequence: TGTGCCAGCAGCTTGAACACTAGGACCGGGACTAGCGGGAGCAGTGAGCAGTTCTTC.

This clonotype was counted many times. The chain joins TRBV28 to TRBJ2-5, with 10 bases aligning to TRBD1. CDR3 length: 16 amino acids. Per the germline V gene, CDR1 is MDHEN and CDR2 is SYDVKM. V dropped 5 bases and J dropped 1; count of bases not matched to a gene: 7. The CDR3 region has the DNA TGTGCCAGCAGTGTCCCGGGACAGGGGCCCCAAGAGACCCAGTACTTC. This codes for CASSVPGQGPQETQYF. Combining the CDR3 with reference TRBV28 and TRBJ2-5 gives the whole variable domain DVKVTQSSRYLVKRTGEKVFLECVQDMDHENMFWYRQDPGLGLRLIYFSYDVKMKEKGDIPEGYSVSREKKERFSLILESASTNQTSMYLCASSVPGQGPQETQYFGPGTRLLVL.

This clonotype showed up many times. The V call is TRBV10-3, the J call TRBJ2-7; D is tentatively TRBD1 or TRBD2 (5 bases each). Germline-derived CDR1 and CDR2 are ENHRY and SYGVKD. The V gene lost 3 bases and the J gene lost 2 bases, with 14 bases spanning the gap. This CDR3 spans 15 amino acids. This chain's CDR3 is CAISDLSGPTYEQYF. Here the CDR3 DNA reads TGTGCCATCAGTGACCTCTCGGGACCAACCTACGAGCAGTACTTC.

This clonotype was observed many times. The rearrangement uses TRBV2 and TRBJ2-2; D remains ambiguous. The V gene's germline CDR1 is SNHLY and CDR2 FYNNEI. V lost 2 bases and J 5 bases, leaving 9 bases between the germline ends. This CDR3 is 14 amino acids long. CDR3 sequence reads: CASSENPSTGELFF. The CDR3 DNA reads as TGTGCCAGCAGTGAAAACCCAAGTACCGGGGAGCTGTTTTTT.

The rearrangement links TRBV7-9 to TRBJ2-3; tentative D call: TRBD2 (6 bases). The CDR3 runs 16 residues. Germline loops: CDR1 SEHNR, CDR2 FQNEAQ (reference sequence). Trimming removed 4 bases from V and 6 bases from J, with 20 bases in between. As DNA, the CDR3 is TGTGCCAGCAGCTCCTCTCGCCTAGCGAGGGTCGATACGCAGTATTTT. Residues: CASSSSRLARVDTQYF.

This chain uses TRBV30 with TRBJ1-5; the D gene is possibly TRBD1 (6 bases). The V end was cut by 4 bases, the J end by 2 bases, with 12 bases between. This CDR3 has 14 residues. CDR1 GTSNPN and CDR2 SVGIG come from the germline V gene (reference sequence). This CDR3 is CAWNIQGGNQPQHF. The CDR3 DNA is TGTGCCTGGAACATACAGGGAGGCAATCAGCCCCAGCATTTT.

This clonotype was seen only a few times. V is TRBV20-1 and J is TRBJ1-2, with D possibly being TRBD1 (5 bases). The ends were cut back, 1 base at V and 8 bases at J, with 8 bases in the middle. Germline values: CDR1 DFQATT, CDR2 SNEGSKA (reference sequence). The CDR3 length is 11 residues. The CDR3 spells CSARGTGGYTF. The CDR3 DNA is TGCAGTGCTAGAGGAACAGGAGGCTACACCTTC.

This clonotype was detected many times. The chain has TRBV30 and TRBJ2-5; no reliable D call. The germline gives CDR1 GTSNPN, CDR2 SVGIG (reference sequence). The V end was cut by 1 base, the J end by 3 bases, with 3 bases between. The CDR3 loop spans 11 amino acids. The CDR3 coding sequence is TGTGCCTGGAGTGCCAAAGAGACCCAGTACTTC. It translates to CAWSAKETQYF.

This clonotype has a count of ten or more. The chain employs TRBV20-1 and TRBJ2-7, with 11 nucleotides matching TRBD2. V shed 1 base and J 2 bases; nucleotides not matched to a gene: 1. The CDR3 has 14 amino acids. The germline gives CDR1 DFQATT, CDR2 SNEGSKA (reference sequence). CDR3 loop: CSARGTSGPYEQYF. The CDR3 region has the DNA TGCAGTGCTAGAGGGACTAGCGGGCCCTACGAGCAGTACTTC.

This clonotype was seen repeatedly, ten times or more. The chain combines TRBV5-1 with TRBJ2-1; no definite D call. Germline V gives CDR1 SGHRS, CDR2 YFSETQ. The CDR3 length is 15 residues. Trimming removed 4 bases from V and 7 bases from J, with 18 bases in between. DNA for the CDR3: TGCGCCAGCAGCCGGTCGGGTCCCCGGTGGAATGAGCAGTTCTTC. Its translation is CASSRSGPRWNEQFF.

This clonotype was counted ten times or more. The V call is TRBV27, the J call TRBJ2-1; D is possibly TRBD2 (6 bases). This CDR3 spans 14 amino acids. V was cut by 2 bases and J by 6 bases, with 11 bases left in between. CDR1 MNHEY and CDR2 SMNVEV come from the germline V gene (reference sequence). The CDR3: CASSLIGLPNEQFF. The CDR3 DNA reads TGTGCCAGCAGTTTAATAGGACTACCCAATGAGCAGTTCTTC.

This clonotype was detected ten times or more. J is TRBJ2-7 and V is TRBV6-5, with TRBD1 matching over 7 bases. CDR1 and CDR2 (germline): MNHEY, SVGAGI. V lost 2 bases and J lost 0; bases outside the gene matches: 4. The CDR3 extends over 15 amino acids. The CDR3, as DNA: TGTGCCAGCAGTTACCCGGGACAGTCCTCCTACGAGCAGTACTTC. Its translation: CASSYPGQSSYEQYF.

There are a few counts of this clonotype. The chain combines TRBV19 with TRBJ2-1; 9 bases are shared with TRBD1. CDR3 length: 14 residues. V lost 4 bases and J lost 7; bases outside the gene matches: 5. The germline V gene has CDR1 LNHDA and CDR2 SQIVND (reference sequence). The chain's CDR3 is CASSKLDRGNEQFF. The CDR3 DNA sequence: TGTGCCAGTAGTAAACTCGACAGGGGGAATGAGCAGTTCTTC.

The chain combines TRBV6-1 with TRBJ1-6; D is undetermined. With 6 bases removed from V and 4 bases from J, the gap between germline ends came to 16 bases. The CDR3 consists of 16 residues. Germline V gene sequence: CDR1 MNHNS, CDR2 SASEGT. CDR3 nucleotide sequence: TGTGCCAGCAGCGTATCAACAAAACCGTATAATTCACCCCTCCACTTT. This gives the protein CASSVSTKPYNSPLHF.

This clonotype occurred many times. This chain links TRBV28 with TRBJ2-1; TRBD2 matches at 11 bases. The ends lost 6 bases at V and 10 bases at J; junction bases unmatched: 5. This CDR3 contains 13 residues. Germline-derived CDR1 and CDR2 are MDHEN and SYDVKM. CDR3 protein: CASRLAGDREQFF. The CDR3 DNA is TGTGCCAGCAGACTAGCGGGAGATCGCGAGCAGTTCTTC. Supplemented by reference TRBV28 and TRBJ2-1, the full variable domain reads DVKVTQSSRYLVKRTGEKVFLECVQDMDHENMFWYRQDPGLGLRLIYFSYDVKMKEKGDIPEGYSVSREKKERFSLILESASTNQTSMYLCASRLAGDREQFFGPGTRLTVL.